The T cell receptor (beta chain) under discussion was sequenced for a study of T-cell reconstitution after alpha-beta-depleted transplantation in children. Overall study results and limits: For some patients, TCRbeta diversity was high at day 60 because of recipient T cells and thymic progenitors that survived. About two months after transplant, alpha-beta T cells reportedly came from several hundred expanded graft clones. Fresh T-cell production supplied most of the T-cell counts and diversity seen one year after transplant.

Germline CDR1 and CDR2: PRHDT and FYEKMQ (reference sequence). This CDR3 region has 13 residues. Trimming stripped 5 bases from V and 8 bases from J, with 15 bases between. This clonotype was recorded many times. The antigen remains undetermined. Researchers prepared the TCRbeta library using unique molecular identifiers, the study reports. TCRdb independently ran MiXCR on the PCR reads; one entry per CDR3 protein. Of about 7,600 distinct CDR3 sequences listed, approximately 5.1% were seen once; the top ten hold about 23%. The chain uses TRBV13 and TRBJ1-2; weak D call: TRBD1 (5 bases). Sequencing was performed on PBMCs, mostly from graft donor cells, taken 180 days after TCRalphabeta/CD19-depleted stem cell transplant. This clonotype was obtained from a child younger than two who had a stem cell transplant for acute myeloid leukemia, so the T cells may come from the graft donor. The CDR3 reads CASSTGAEGGYTF. The CDR3, as DNA: TGTGCCAGCAGCACCGGGGCCGAAGGCGGCTACACCTTC.